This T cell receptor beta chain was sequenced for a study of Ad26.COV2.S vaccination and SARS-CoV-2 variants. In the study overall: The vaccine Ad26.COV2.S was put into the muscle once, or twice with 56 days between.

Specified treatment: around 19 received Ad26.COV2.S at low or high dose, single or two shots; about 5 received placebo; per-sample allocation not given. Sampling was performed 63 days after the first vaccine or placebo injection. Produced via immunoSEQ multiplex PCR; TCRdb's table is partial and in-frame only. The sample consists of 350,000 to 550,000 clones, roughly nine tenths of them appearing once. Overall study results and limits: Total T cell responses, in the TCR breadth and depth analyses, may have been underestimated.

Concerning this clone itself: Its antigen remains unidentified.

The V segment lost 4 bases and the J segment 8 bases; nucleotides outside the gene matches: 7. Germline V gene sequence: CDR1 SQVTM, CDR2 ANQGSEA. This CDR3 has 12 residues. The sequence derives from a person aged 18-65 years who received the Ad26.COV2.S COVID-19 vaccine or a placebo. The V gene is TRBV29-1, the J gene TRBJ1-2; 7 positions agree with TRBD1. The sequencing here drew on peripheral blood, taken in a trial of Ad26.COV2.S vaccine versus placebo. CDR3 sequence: CSVGQGSWGYTF. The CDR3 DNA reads TGCAGCGTTGGACAGGGATCGTGGGGCTACACCTTC. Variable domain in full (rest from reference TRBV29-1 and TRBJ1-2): SAVISQKPSRDICQRGTSLTIQCQVDSQVTMMFWYRQQPGQSLTLIATANQGSEATYESGFVIDKFPISRPNLTFSTLTVSNMSPEDSSIYLCSVGQGSWGYTFGSGTRLTVV.